This T cell receptor beta chain was documented in a study of Ad26.COV2.S vaccination and SARS-CoV-2 variants. Study-wide context: Donor participated within the Ad26.COV2.S arm of the COV1001 trial. Ad26.COV2.S shots went into the muscle once or twice, 56 days apart. Notes on the study in general: Once vaccination had occurred, spike-specific CD8+ and CD4+ T cell responses reportedly showed substantial breadth.

V was shortened by 3 bases and J by 5 bases, with 11 bases between the two germline ends. The germline gives CDR1 LNHDA, CDR2 SQIVND (reference sequence). This CDR3 region has 13 residues. Noted treatment: roughly 20 received Ad26.COV2.S at low or high dose, single or two shots; several received placebo; per-sample allocation not given. Sampling took place 63 days after the first vaccine or placebo injection. The data were produced by immunoSEQ multiplex PCR, yet TCRdb's version contains in-frame clones alone and is incomplete. The sample carries about 680,000 clones, roughly 90% recorded once. With respect to this clone: Its specificity is not known.

The clonotype comes from a person between 18 and 60 years old who received the Ad26.COV2.S COVID-19 vaccine or a placebo. The V gene is TRBV19, the J gene TRBJ2-7; D is perhaps TRBD1 or TRBD2 (6 bases each). The sequenced sample was peripheral blood, obtained in a trial of Ad26.COV2.S vaccine versus placebo. CDR3 bases: TGTGCCAGTAGTATGAGGGGGGACAACGAGCAGTACTTC. This translates into CASSMRGDNEQYF.